This is a list of T cell receptor beta chains from one sample in a study of T cell responses to AZD1222 COVID-19 vaccine. Profiling relied on immunoSEQ multiplex PCR, and the TCRdb table lists in-frame clones only, not all of them. The sample has more than 95,000 clones; roughly 90% are singletons. Source: peripheral blood, taken on day 0 of AZD1222 vaccination. The receptors stem from an adult in good health. CDR3s include the opening cysteine and the closing phenylalanine or tryptophan. The D gene is left open where the match is weak. Clone size is stated in some rows and not others, as once, few, many or a class when expanded.

V	D	J	size	CDR3	DNA
TRBV10-3	NA	TRBJ1-4	NA	CAISDRNEKLFF	TGTGCCATCAGTGATCGAAATGAAAAACTGTTTTTT
TRBV3-1/TRBV3-2	NA	TRBJ1-1	NA	CASSQEPSSEAFF	TGTGCCAGCAGCCAAGAGCCTTCGAGTGAAGCTTTCTTT
TRBV5-1	NA	TRBJ2-1	NA	CASSLGLRQGLYNEQFF	TGCGCCAGCAGCTTGGGCTTGCGGCAGGGGCTCTACAATGAGCAGTTCTTC
TRBV30	TRBD1	TRBJ1-2	NA	CAWRGTGGNGYTF	TGTGCCTGGAGGGGGACAGGGGGTAATGGCTACACCTTC
TRBV18	TRBD2	TRBJ2-3	few	CASSPLAGSTDTQYF	TGTGCCAGCTCACCACTAGCGGGGAGCACAGATACGCAGTATTTT
TRBV19	NA	TRBJ1-5	NA	CASSTTGYSNQPQHF	TGTGCCAGTAGTACTACAGGTTATAGCAATCAGCCCCAGCATTTT
TRBV18	NA	TRBJ2-5	NA	CASSPLVILRETQYF	TGTGCCAGCTCACCACTGGTGATCCTGAGAGAGACCCAGTACTTC
TRBV11-2	TRBD2	TRBJ2-7	once	CASSSLAGETYEQYF	TGTGCCAGCAGCTCCCTAGCGGGAGAGACTTACGAGCAGTACTTC
TRBV7-3	TRBD2	TRBJ2-3	NA	CASSALGGSSTDTQYF	TGTGCCAGCAGCGCCCTCGGCGGGAGTAGCACAGATACGCAGTATTTT
TRBV9	NA	TRBJ1-2	NA	CASSVKVNYGYTF	TGTGCCAGCAGCGTAAAGGTAAACTATGGCTACACCTTC
TRBV7-7	TRBD2	TRBJ2-1	NA	CASSLTGGRNEQFF	TGTGCCAGCAGCTTAACCGGGGGGAGGAATGAGCAGTTCTTC
TRBV2	NA	TRBJ1-1	NA	CARGGSWNTEAFF	TGTGCCAGAGGCGGGAGTTGGAACACTGAAGCTTTCTTT
TRBV27	NA	TRBJ2-1	NA	CASSTPYNEQFF	TGTGCCAGCAGTACCCCCTACAATGAGCAGTTCTTC
TRBV18	TRBD1	TRBJ1-2	NA	CASSSNPGQIYGYTF	TGTGCCAGCTCCTCTAATCCGGGACAGATCTATGGCTACACCTTC
TRBV20-1	NA	TRBJ1-1	NA	CSASPLVEAFF	TGCAGTGCTAGTCCCCTCGTTGAAGCTTTCTTT
TRBV30	TRBD2	TRBJ2-1	NA	CAWSPIRTSGIYNEQFF	TGTGCCTGGAGCCCTATTCGGACTAGCGGGATTTACAATGAGCAGTTCTTC
TRBV19	TRBD1	TRBJ1-5	NA	CASSPWTGSNQPQHF	TGTGCCAGTAGTCCTTGGACAGGGAGCAATCAGCCCCAGCATTTT
TRBV20-1	NA	TRBJ1-2	NA	CSASPGHLLYGYTF	TGCAGTGCTAGTCCAGGACACCTCCTCTATGGCTACACCTTC
TRBV6-6	NA	TRBJ1-5	NA	CASSYSGSNQPQHF	TGTGCCAGCAGTTACTCAGGAAGCAATCAGCCCCAGCATTTT
TRBV6-5	NA	TRBJ2-7	NA	CASTSGTFSYEQYF	TGTGCCAGCACATCCGGGACATTCTCCTACGAGCAGTACTTC
TRBV7-9	NA	TRBJ1-6	NA	CASSLAGEGTTPLHF	TGTGCCAGCAGCTTAGCAGGGGAGGGTACTACACCCCTCCACTTT
TRBV5-1	TRBD1	TRBJ1-4	NA	CASSLTGATNEKLFF	TGCGCCAGCAGTTTGACAGGGGCAACTAATGAAAAACTGTTTTTT
TRBV27	TRBD2	TRBJ2-1	NA	CASSRTSGSHEQFF	TGTGCCAGCAGCCGGACTAGCGGGAGTCATGAGCAGTTCTTC
TRBV12-5	NA	TRBJ2-3	NA	CASGSALGAETDTQYF	TGTGCTAGTGGTTCCGCCTTAGGCGCTGAGACAGATACGCAGTATTTT
TRBV5-4	TRBD2	TRBJ2-7	once	CASSQRLAGTEQYF	TGTGCCAGCAGCCAAAGACTAGCGGGGACCGAGCAGTACTTC
TRBV5-1	TRBD1	TRBJ1-1	NA	CASSLGGTDLGTEAFF	TGCGCCAGCAGCTTAGGTGGGACAGACTTAGGGACTGAAGCTTTCTTT
TRBV4-2	NA	TRBJ2-7	NA	CASSQEATVHPGEQYF	TGTGCCAGCAGCCAAGAAGCGACAGTTCACCCGGGGGAGCAGTACTTC
TRBV29-1	TRBD1	TRBJ2-7	NA	CSVLRRPDRGYEQYF	TGCAGCGTTCTCCGCCGGCCGGACAGGGGCTACGAGCAGTACTTC
TRBV6-6	NA	TRBJ2-7	NA	CASSYSTATYEQYF	TGTGCCAGCAGTTACTCGACGGCAACCTACGAGCAGTACTTC
TRBV15	NA	TRBJ1-1	NA	CATSREDRQAFF	TGTGCCACCAGCAGAGAAGACAGGCAGGCTTTCTTT
TRBV24-1	NA	TRBJ1-3	NA	CATSATGNSGNTIYF	TGTGCCACCAGCGCCACAGGAAACTCTGGAAACACCATATATTTT
TRBV7-2	TRBD1	TRBJ1-5	NA	CASSPWGQGRQPQHF	TGTGCCAGCAGCCCCTGGGGACAGGGAAGGCAGCCCCAGCATTTT
TRBV5-6	TRBD2	TRBJ2-7	NA	CASSLSGREPYEQYF	TGTGCCAGCAGCTTGTCCGGGAGGGAACCCTACGAGCAGTACTTC
TRBV5-4	NA	TRBJ1-1	NA	CASSLERDSTEAFF	TGTGCCAGCAGCTTGGAGAGGGACTCCACTGAAGCTTTCTTT
TRBV29-1	TRBD2	TRBJ2-5	NA	CSVAGGPETQYF	TGCAGCGTAGCGGGAGGGCCCGAGACCCAGTACTTC
TRBV6-6	TRBD1	TRBJ1-1	NA	CASRDGTGSLNTEAFF	TGTGCCAGCAGGGATGGGACAGGGAGCCTGAACACTGAAGCTTTCTTT
TRBV6-1	NA	TRBJ2-3	few	CASSEVPGSTDTQYF	TGTGCCAGCAGTGAAGTACCGGGTAGCACAGATACGCAGTATTTT
TRBV24-1	NA	TRBJ2-1	NA	CATSDFGRGSYNEQFF	TGTGCCACCAGTGATTTTGGCAGGGGCTCCTACAATGAGCAGTTCTTC
TRBV19	TRBD1	TRBJ1-5	once	CASSLPGQGVQPQHF	TGTGCCAGTAGTTTACCGGGACAGGGTGTACAGCCCCAGCATTTT
TRBV25-1	TRBD2	TRBJ2-3	NA	CASSVRAGVTDTQYF	TGTGCCAGCAGTGTTCGAGCGGGAGTCACAGATACGCAGTATTTT
TRBV3-1/TRBV3-2	TRBD1	TRBJ1-6	NA	CASSPDRGESPLHF	TGTGCCAGCAGCCCCGACAGGGGGGAATCACCCCTCCACTTT
TRBV27	NA	TRBJ2-7	NA	CASSLSGLGGSYEQYF	TGTGCCAGCAGTTTATCTGGTCTGGGGGGAAGCTACGAGCAGTACTTC
TRBV5-1	TRBD1	TRBJ2-5	NA	CASSPGQGGETQYF	TGCGCCAGCAGCCCGGGACAGGGAGGGGAGACCCAGTACTTC
TRBV3-1/TRBV3-2	TRBD2	TRBJ2-1	few	CASSQDLRAGGGGEQFF	TGTGCCAGCAGCCAAGATTTGAGGGCGGGAGGGGGAGGAGAGCAGTTCTTC